What follows are 31 T cell receptor beta chains derived from one specimen sequenced in a study of pediatric ulcerative colitis. During colonoscopy, one to two rectal pinch biopsies were collected. The protocol was immunoSEQ multiplex PCR, while the TCRdb copy is restricted to in-frame clones and leaves out a portion. Of some 10,000 clones listed, roughly 80% are singletons. The sample consisted of gut tissue. These receptors all stem from a girl aged 10 to 17 who was a control in a study of pediatric ulcerative colitis.

The chain couples TRBV7-6 to TRBJ2-5; 9 bases are shared with TRBD2. Germline V gives CDR1 SGHVS, CDR2 FNYEAQ. There are 20 residues in the CDR3. Trimming at V came to 1 base and at J to 0 bases, leaving 15 bases not matched to a gene. This CDR3 reads CASSLVPSGANLVYQETQYF. The CDR3 region has the DNA TGTGCCAGCAGCTTAGTCCCTAGCGGGGCTAACCTCGTCTACCAAGAGACCCAGTACTTC.

The V gene is TRBV9, the J gene TRBJ2-5, with 11 bases identical to TRBD2. This CDR3 is built from 15 residues. The germline V gene has CDR1 SGDLS and CDR2 YYNGEE. Germline trimming cut 7 bases from V and 3 bases from J; bases unmatched to any gene: 8. CDR3 amino acids: CASCRGSGREETQYF. In nucleotides, the CDR3 is TGTGCCAGCTGCCGGGGTAGCGGGAGGGAAGAGACCCAGTACTTC.

The chain combines TRBV9 with TRBJ2-1; 8 bases are a match to TRBD1. This CDR3 spans 16 amino acids. Trimming took 0 bases from V and 6 from J; bases not matched to a gene: 8. Looked up from germline, CDR1 is SGDLS and CDR2 is YYNGEE. CDR3 bases: TGTGCCAGCAGCGTAGGGCTCGGACAGGGTAGCAATGAGCAGTTCTTC. It specifies CASSVGLGQGSNEQFF.

The chain combines TRBV5-1 with TRBJ1-4; TRBD1 is a possible D gene (6 bases). There are 16 residues in the CDR3. The V and J ends lost 4 bases and 8 bases respectively, with 21 bases between them. CDR1 is SGHRS, CDR2 YFSETQ, per germline. Here the CDR3 reads CASSKTGGNLVEKLFF. CDR3 sequence (DNA): TGCGCCAGCAGCAAGACAGGCGGGAACCTCGTGGAAAAACTGTTTTTT.

This sequence joins TRBV30 and TRBJ2-7, with 8 bases lining up with TRBD2. Germline CDR1 GTSNPN, CDR2 SVGIG (reference sequence). J gave up 2 bases and V 3 bases, and 6 bases lay outside the gene matches. The CDR3 spans 14 residues. CDR3 protein: CAWRGAGAPYEQYF. CDR3 coding DNA: TGTGCCTGGAGGGGAGCGGGAGCTCCCTACGAGCAGTACTTC.

This clone appeared a single time. The chain uses TRBV4-1 and TRBJ2-1; D may be TRBD1 (6 bases). This CDR3 has 15 residues. Trimming took 0 bases from V and 4 from J, leaving 10 bases between them. Germline loops: CDR1 MGHRA, CDR2 YSYEKL. In DNA form, the CDR3 reads TGCGCCAGCAGCCAAGATGGGGGCTCTTACAATGAGCAGTTCTTC. Translation gives CASSQDGGSYNEQFF.

The J gene is TRBJ2-7, the V gene TRBV7-8; possibly TRBD1 for D (6 bases). Germline V gene sequence: CDR1 SGHVS, CDR2 FQNEAQ. V was pared by 1 base and J by 2 bases, with 12 bases between. This CDR3 region has 15 residues. Written as DNA, the CDR3 is TGTGCCAGCAGCTTAGACCTGGCAGGGGCCTACGAGCAGTACTTC. Protein sequence: CASSLDLAGAYEQYF.

The CDR3 bases are TGTGCCAGCAGCTTATTTCACCCCCAAGAGACCCAGTACTTC. This codes for CASSLFHPQETQYF. This chain connects TRBV5-6 to TRBJ2-5; D is ambiguous. V was trimmed by 2 bases and J by 1 base, leaving 9 bases between them. Germline-derived CDR1 and CDR2 are SGHDT and YYEEEE. The length of the CDR3 is 14 residues.

This sequence joins TRBV7-9 and TRBJ2-1, with 10 nucleotides matching TRBD2. The CDR3 has 18 amino acids. The J segment lost 10 bases and the V segment lost 6 bases, leaving 21 bases of the junction unmatched. Germline V gene sequence: CDR1 SEHNR, CDR2 FQNEAQ (reference sequence). The CDR3 protein is CASRPFKISGRMHCEQFF. The CDR3 coding sequence is TGTGCCAGCAGGCCATTTAAAATTAGCGGGAGGATGCATTGCGAGCAGTTCTTC.

The chain is built from TRBV7-2 and TRBJ2-5; no clear D gene. The CDR3 runs 12 residues. Deletions cut 3 bases from V and 1 base from J, with 3 bases between. The germline CDR1 and CDR2 sequences are SGHTA and FQGNSA. CDR3 DNA sequence: TGTGCCAGCAGCTTGGGCCAAGAGACCCAGTACTTC. It encodes CASSLGQETQYF.

The chain joins TRBV5-1 to TRBJ1-4, with 10 nucleotides matching TRBD1. The CDR3 covers 18 residues. Germline V gives CDR1 SGHRS, CDR2 YFSETQ. V was pared by 1 base and J by 7 bases, with 13 bases of the junction left unmatched. The CDR3 here is CASSLRGTGQGEGEKLFF. The CDR3 nucleotides are TGCGCCAGCAGCTTGAGGGGCACCGGACAGGGGGAAGGTGAAAAACTGTTTTTT.

The V and J genes are TRBV5-1 and TRBJ1-2; tentatively, D is TRBD1 (5 bases). Trimming left V 6 bases short and J 4 bases short, with 19 bases between. Germline lookup yields CDR1 SGHRS and CDR2 YFSETQ. The CDR3 totals 15 residues. CDR3 sequence (DNA): TGCGCCAGCAATTGGGGCCCAAAAAGCGCCTATGGCTACACCTTC. Its translation: CASNWGPKSAYGYTF.

The V and J genes are TRBV5-6 and TRBJ2-1; 9 bases match TRBD1. Germline V gene lookup returns CDR1 SGHDT and CDR2 YYEEEE. CDR3 length equals 16 residues. J was trimmed by 2 bases and V by 4 bases; bases with no gene match: 7. CDR3 loop: CASSQDRGNPYNEQFF. The CDR3 bases are TGTGCCAGCAGCCAAGACAGGGGGAATCCCTACAATGAGCAGTTCTTC.

The rearrangement joins TRBV10-1 to TRBJ1-2; D is perhaps TRBD1 (5 bases). V was clipped by 0 bases and J by 3 bases, with 5 bases between them. This CDR3 is built from 13 residues. CDR1 and CDR2 from the germline V gene are WNHNN and SYGVQD (reference sequence). The CDR3 region has the DNA TGCGCCAGCAGTGAGTCCAGGGACTATGGCTACACCTTC. Translating it yields CASSESRDYGYTF.

The chain combines TRBV7-2 with TRBJ2-5; TRBD2 might be the D (5 bases). V lost 1 base and J 4 bases, leaving 10 bases between the germline ends. The CDR3 runs 14 residues. Germline lookup yields CDR1 SGHTA and CDR2 FQGNSA. CDR3 in DNA: TGTGCCAGCAGCTTAGATCCTAGCCGAGAGACCCAGTACTTC. It codes for CASSLDPSRETQYF.

The chain joins TRBV11-2 to TRBJ2-7; 14 bases are a match to TRBD2. V gave up 5 bases and J gave up 4 bases; unmatched junction bases: 7. CDR3 length: 16 amino acids. Germline V gives CDR1 SGHAT, CDR2 FQNNGV. The CDR3 loop reads CASSVGTSGRGYEQYF. In nucleotides, the CDR3 is TGTGCCAGCAGCGTCGGGACTAGCGGGAGAGGTTACGAGCAGTACTTC.

The chain uses TRBV2 and TRBJ2-3, with 7 nucleotides matching TRBD1. V shed 5 bases and J 6 bases; nucleotides not matched to a gene: 8. The CDR3 spans 14 residues. CDR1 and CDR2 from the germline V gene are SNHLY and FYNNEI. CDR3 sequence (DNA): TGTGCCAGCAGTAGAACAGGGGTGGTTGATACGCAGTATTTT. It yields the protein CASSRTGVVDTQYF.

The chain uses TRBV7-8 and TRBJ2-7; unclear D gene. This CDR3 is 16 amino acids long. Trimming took 4 bases from V and 0 from J, leaving 16 bases between them. Germline lookup yields CDR1 SGHVS and CDR2 FQNEAQ. The CDR3 reads CASSSLGTQASYEQYF. The CDR3 DNA sequence: TGTGCCAGCAGCTCCCTCGGAACGCAGGCCTCCTACGAGCAGTACTTC.

The chain combines TRBV7-2 with TRBJ2-7; 10 positions agree with TRBD2. Germline V gene sequence: CDR1 SGHTA, CDR2 FQGNSA. The CDR3 loop spans 16 amino acids. The ends lost 4 bases at V and 3 bases at J; junction bases unmatched: 9. As DNA, the CDR3 is TGTGCCAGCAGCTCTTACCCCCCTAGCGGGGGCTACGAGCAGTACTTC. Translating it yields CASSSYPPSGGYEQYF.

CDR3 nucleotide sequence: TGTGCCAGCAGCCGACCCGGGCCCCAGGGAGAGCAGTACTTC. Translation: CASSRPGPQGEQYF. This chain joins TRBV6-5 and TRBJ2-7; D may be TRBD1 (5 bases). V was clipped by 6 bases and J by 7 bases, with 19 bases between them. Germline values: CDR1 MNHEY, CDR2 SVGAGI. The CDR3 length is 14 residues.

This CDR3 is CSVDGVGGNEQFF. The CDR3 DNA sequence: TGCAGCGTTGACGGTGTTGGGGGGAATGAGCAGTTCTTC. This chain connects TRBV29-1 to TRBJ2-1; tentative D call: TRBD2 (6 bases). The CDR3 length is 13 residues. Trimming removed 3 bases at V and 7 bases at J, with 13 bases between. The germline V gene encodes CDR1 SQVTM and CDR2 ANQGSEA.

This sequence joins TRBV4-2 and TRBJ1-5; 12 nucleotides line up with TRBD1. CDR1 LGHNA and CDR2 YNFKEQ come from the germline V gene. The length of the CDR3 is 20 residues. Losses at the gene ends were 1 base for V and 2 bases for J; bases not matched to a gene: 12. CDR3 sequence: CASSQVPPGQGARGNQPQHF. CDR3 sequence (DNA): TGTGCCAGCAGCCAAGTCCCACCGGGACAGGGGGCGCGTGGCAATCAGCCCCAGCATTTT.

The chain recombines TRBV5-6 with TRBJ2-6; D not certain. Germline CDR1 SGHDT, CDR2 YYEEEE. Trimming shortened V by 2 bases and J by 0 bases, and 9 bases separated the two germline ends. CDR3 length: 16 residues. CDR3 in amino acids: CASSLGQYSGANVLTF. DNA of the CDR3: TGTGCCAGCAGCTTAGGGCAATACTCTGGGGCCAACGTCCTGACTTTC.

V is TRBV5-1 and J is TRBJ2-3; no clear D gene. Trimming took 4 bases from V and 7 from J, leaving 16 bases between them. CDR3 length: 14 amino acids. Germline V gene sequence: CDR1 SGHRS, CDR2 YFSETQ. CDR3 residues: CASSGPGADYTQYF. Written as DNA, the CDR3 is TGCGCCAGCAGCGGCCCTGGAGCAGATTATACGCAGTATTTT.

The V gene is TRBV6-6, the J gene TRBJ2-5; D unresolved. With 6 bases removed from V and 5 bases from J, the gap between germline ends came to 7 bases. Germline CDR1 is MNHNY and CDR2 is SVGAGI (reference sequence). There are 11 residues in the CDR3. DNA of the CDR3: TGTGCCAGCAGAGCCCGGGAGACCCAGTACTTC. This gives the protein CASRARETQYF.

The chain employs TRBV11-2 and TRBJ2-7; no reliable D call. From germline, CDR1 is SGHAT and CDR2 FQNNGV. CDR3 length equals 16 residues. Deletions cut 1 base from V and 3 bases from J, with 16 bases between. CDR3 loop: CASSLALGNLIYEQYF. CDR3 bases: TGTGCCAGCAGCTTAGCTTTGGGCAATTTGATCTACGAGCAGTACTTC.

This chain's CDR3 is CASSSVGGKYEQYF. The CDR3, as DNA: TGCGCCAGCAGCTCCGTTGGCGGGAAGTACGAGCAGTACTTC. This chain connects TRBV5-1 to TRBJ2-7, with a weak D call TRBD2 (6 bases). Looked up from germline, CDR1 is SGHRS and CDR2 is YFSETQ. Trimming stripped 3 bases from V and 4 bases from J, with 14 bases between. The CDR3 extends over 14 amino acids.

Only a few counts were recorded for this clone. The chain joins TRBV9 to TRBJ2-1; D is perhaps TRBD2 (7 bases). Trimming removed 7 bases at V and 6 bases at J, with 17 bases between. Germline V gene sequence: CDR1 SGDLS, CDR2 YYNGEE. The CDR3 is 14 residues long. The CDR3 loop is CASCAGAPCNEQFF. As DNA, the CDR3 is TGTGCCAGCTGTGCGGGGGCCCCCTGCAATGAGCAGTTCTTC.

The chain carries TRBV7-9 and TRBJ2-1; the D is unclear. CDR1 SEHNR and CDR2 FQNEAQ come from the germline V gene (reference sequence). V was trimmed by 3 bases and J by 0 bases, leaving 3 bases between them. The CDR3 covers 13 residues. The CDR3 nucleotides read TGTGCCAGCAGCTTGAGCTCCTACAATGAGCAGTTCTTC. It yields the protein CASSLSSYNEQFF. The full variable domain, with the rest looked up from reference TRBV7-9 and TRBJ2-1, is DTGVSQNPRHKITKRGQNVTFRCDPISEHNRLYWYRQTLGQGPEFLTYFQNEAQLEKSRLLSDRFSAERPKGSFSTLEIQRTEQGDSAMYLCASSLSSYNEQFFGPGTRLTVL.

In DNA form, the CDR3 reads TGTGCCAGCAGCGTAGGTCTCGGGGCCCAAGAGACCCAGTACTTC. Its protein is CASSVGLGAQETQYF. The chain combines TRBV9 with TRBJ2-5; D might be TRBD1 or TRBD2, each matching 5 bases. This CDR3 has 15 amino acids. CDR1 SGDLS and CDR2 YYNGEE come from the germline V gene. The V and J ends lost 0 bases and 1 base respectively, with 10 bases between them.

The rearrangement links TRBV5-1 to TRBJ1-1, with D possibly TRBD1 on 6 matching bases. The CDR3 is 18 residues long. Trimming took 4 bases from V and 4 from J, leaving 26 bases between them. CDR1 and CDR2 from the germline V gene are SGHRS and YFSETQ. In DNA form, the CDR3 reads TGCGCCAGCAGCCCGGGCGGAACACAGGGTGGGGAGGGCACTGAAGCTTTCTTT. It yields the protein CASSPGGTQGGEGTEAFF.